The sequence of this TCR beta chain was determined in a study of blood T cell repertoires in COVID-19. Generated by immunoSEQ multiplex PCR, the TCRdb table keeps only in-frame clones and is missing some. The data show tens of thousands of clones, 90% to 95% seen once. There are 16 residues in the CDR3. The V and J ends lost 5 bases and 3 bases, in that order; junction bases with no gene match: 8. Germline lookup yields CDR1 LNHDA and CDR2 SQIVND (reference sequence). Sequencing was carried out using peripheral blood. The chain recombines TRBV19 with TRBJ2-2, with TRBD1 matching 8 bases. The clonotype originates from a man aged 55 to 69 with acute or convalescent COVID-19. The CDR3 bases are TGTGCCAGTAGTCCCAGGACAGGGACGGACACCGGGGAGCTGTTTTTT. This translates into CASSPRTGTDTGELFF. Drawing the rest from reference TRBV19 and TRBJ2-2, the complete variable domain is DGGITQSPKYLFRKEGQNVTLSCEQNLNHDAMYWYRQDPGQGLRLIYYSQIVNDFQKGDIAEGYSVSREKKESFPLTVTSAQKNPTAFYLCASSPRTGTDTGELFFGEGSRLTVL.